The clone carrying this T cell receptor beta chain appeared many times. Antigen: not known. The iRepertoire nested amplicon-rescue multiplex PCR amplified TCR alpha and beta CDR3s from RNA. Tissue mRNA or PBMC total RNA, roughly 85-450 ng, went into one-step reverse transcription and amplification. MiXCR, applied by TCRdb to the multiplex PCR reads, yields one record per CDR3 protein. Of about 130,000 distinct CDR3 sequences in the sample, roughly 25% were seen once. Trimming took off 5 bases at V and 7 bases at J, with 12 bases between the two ends. Germline V gene data show CDR1 as SGHVS and CDR2 as FQNEAQ. There are 13 residues in the CDR3. The data were obtained in a study of glioma-infiltrating T cells. Findings and limits, study-wide: Non-neoplastic patients had below-expected tissue-blood divergence, while all gliomas exceeded expectation.

Sequenced: glioma tissue, nonneoplastic brain tissue, or PBMCs (not recorded which). This chain links TRBV7-8 with TRBJ2-1; D unresolved. This sequence originates from a human donor with low-grade glioma or glioblastoma, undergoing nonglioma brain surgery, or in good health (not recorded which). CDR3 protein: CASSSNVGNEQFF. CDR3 nucleotides: TGTGCCAGCAGCAGCAATGTAGGGAATGAGCAGTTCTTC.